A selection of T cell receptor beta chains follows, all from one sample in a study of cytomegalovirus exposure and HLA in healthy donors. The data were produced by immunoSEQ multiplex PCR, yet TCRdb's version contains in-frame clones alone and is incomplete. The sample consists of about 140,000 clones, roughly three quarters of them appearing once. The specimen was PBMCs. These receptors all come from a young man in good health and CMV-seronegative. The CDR3 runs from the conserved cysteine through the conserved F or W. The D gene is left open where the match is weak. Rows may omit the clone size; those that give it use once, few, many or a size class.

J gene,D gene,clone size,V gene,CDR3 protein,CDR3 DNA
TRBJ2-6,.,.,TRBV7-8,CASSGRGTVAWSGANVLTF,TGTGCCAGCAGCGGACGGGGGACAGTGGCTTGGTCTGGGGCCAACGTCCTGACTTTC
TRBJ1-3,.,.,TRBV25-1,CASSEYRARDSGNTIYF,TGTGCCAGCAGTGAATATCGGGCCAGGGACTCTGGAAACACCATATATTTT
TRBJ2-5,.,few,TRBV11-2,CASSLVAGEETQYF,TGTGCCAGCAGCTTAGTGGCAGGGGAAGAGACCCAGTACTTC
TRBJ2-3,.,.,TRBV28,CASSSGGVADTQYF,TGTGCCAGCAGTTCTGGGGGCGTTGCAGATACGCAGTATTTT
TRBJ2-3,.,.,TRBV5-1,CASSLRFVGGRGTDTQYF,TGCGCCAGCAGCTTGCGGTTCGTCGGGGGGCGGGGCACAGATACGCAGTATTTT
TRBJ2-1,TRBD2,few,TRBV7-2,CASSLEGTSGRHYNEQFF,TGTGCCAGCAGCTTAGAGGGGACTAGCGGTCGACATTACAATGAGCAGTTCTTC
TRBJ1-2,TRBD1,.,TRBV5-8,CASRLPGGQGPNYGYTF,TGTGCCAGCAGGCTACCCGGAGGACAGGGTCCAAACTATGGCTACACCTTC
TRBJ2-2,TRBD1,few,TRBV28,CASSAGQGDTGELFF,TGTGCCAGCAGTGCCGGACAGGGGGACACCGGGGAGCTGTTTTTT
TRBJ2-7,TRBD1,.,TRBV28,CASSARTGPYEQYF,TGTGCCAGCAGTGCCCGGACAGGGCCCTACGAGCAGTACTTC
TRBJ2-2,.,.,TRBV27,CASTTNRDKRHGELFF,TGTGCCAGCACCACTAACCGGGACAAACGTCACGGGGAGCTGTTTTTT
TRBJ2-7,.,.,TRBV5-1,CASSLTTLEQYF,TGCGCCAGCAGCTTAACTACGCTGGAGCAGTACTTC
TRBJ1-6,.,.,TRBV19,CASSPGQYLRYNSPLHF,TGTGCCAGTAGTCCAGGACAGTATCTAAGGTATAATTCCCCCCTCCACTTT
TRBJ2-2,TRBD1,few,TRBV9,CASSVRGQLGELFF,TGTGCCAGCAGCGTACGGGGACAGCTCGGGGAGCTGTTTTTT